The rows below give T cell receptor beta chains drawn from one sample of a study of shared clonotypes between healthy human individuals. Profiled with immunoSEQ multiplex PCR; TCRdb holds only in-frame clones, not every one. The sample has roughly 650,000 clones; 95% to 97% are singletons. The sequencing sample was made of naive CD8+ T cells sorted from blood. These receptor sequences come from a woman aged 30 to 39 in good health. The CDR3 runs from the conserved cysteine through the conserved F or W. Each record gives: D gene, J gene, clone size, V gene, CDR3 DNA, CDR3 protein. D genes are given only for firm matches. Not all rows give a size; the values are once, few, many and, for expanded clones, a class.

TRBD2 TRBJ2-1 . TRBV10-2 TGCGCCAGCAGTTTTAGCGGGAGCCAATACAATGAGCAGTTCTTC CASSFSGSQYNEQFF
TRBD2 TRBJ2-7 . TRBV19 TGTGCCAGTAGAGGGTCTAGCGGGAGGACCTTTTCCTACGAGCAGTACTTC CASRGSSGRTFSYEQYF
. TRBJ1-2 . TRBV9 TGTGCCAGCAGCGTAGACTTCGGGCAGGAGGGTCCAAACTCCTATGGCTACACCTTC CASSVDFGQEGPNSYGYTF
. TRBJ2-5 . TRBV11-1 TGTGCCAGCAGTATCCCGTGGGGGGAACAAGAGACCCAGTACTTC CASSIPWGEQETQYF
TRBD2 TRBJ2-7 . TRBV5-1 TGCGCCAGCAGCGGACTAGCGGGAATCTCCTACGAGCAGTACTTC CASSGLAGISYEQYF
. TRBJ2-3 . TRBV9 TGTGCCAGCAGCCTAAATACAGATACGCAGTATTTT CASSLNTDTQYF
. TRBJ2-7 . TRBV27 TGTGCCAGCAGTTTAGGCCGTGTGGGCTACGAGCAGTACTTC CASSLGRVGYEQYF
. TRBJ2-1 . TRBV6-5 TGTGCCAGTCGGACTTTTTCCTCCTACAATGAGCAGTTCTTC CASRTFSSYNEQFF
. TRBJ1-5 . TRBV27 TGTGCCAGCAGTTTAATGGGACACCCTGCCAATCAGCCCCAGCATTTT CASSLMGHPANQPQHF
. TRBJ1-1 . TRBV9 TGTGCCAGCAGCGTAGGTTGGGGAGTTGAAGCTTTCTTT CASSVGWGVEAFF
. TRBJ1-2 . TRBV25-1 TGTGCCAGCAGTGATGGTAGGGGGACGTATGGCTACACCTTC CASSDGRGTYGYTF
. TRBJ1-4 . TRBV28 TGTGCCAGCAGTAGGACATTACAGGAAAAACTGTTTTTT CASSRTLQEKLFF
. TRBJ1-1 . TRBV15 TGTGCCACCAGCAGAGAGGGGGTGGGGATAAAAGCTTTCTTT CATSREGVGIKAFF
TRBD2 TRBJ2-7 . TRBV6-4 TGTGCCAGCAGTGCGGGGACTAGCGGCCCCTACGAGCAGTACTTC CASSAGTSGPYEQYF
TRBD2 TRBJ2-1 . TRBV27 TGTGCCAGCAGTCCCGGGACTAGAGCGGGTGAGCAGTTCTTC CASSPGTRAGEQFF
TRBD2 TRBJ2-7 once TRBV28 TGTGCCAGCAGTTTATGGACTAGCTCAAGCGAGCAGTACTTC CASSLWTSSSEQYF
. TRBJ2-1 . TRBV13 TGTGCCAGCAGCTTAGGGGTGGGTGGCGGCAATGAGCAGTTCTTC CASSLGVGGGNEQFF
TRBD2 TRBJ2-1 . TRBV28 TGTGCCAGCAGTTTACTACTAGCGGGAGGGTCCTACAATGAGCAGTTCTTC CASSLLLAGGSYNEQFF
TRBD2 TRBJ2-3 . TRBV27 TGTGCCAGCAGTACTGGGACTAGCCCCGATACGCAGTATTTT CASSTGTSPDTQYF
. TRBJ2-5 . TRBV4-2 TGTGCCAGCAGCCAAGAACTAGGGGGGGCCGAGATGGAGTACTTC CASSQELGGAEMEYF
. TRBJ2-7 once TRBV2 TGTGCCAGCAGAAGGCGGGACTCCTACGAGCAGTACTTC CASRRRDSYEQYF
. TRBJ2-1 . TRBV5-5 TGTGCCAGCAGCTTGTGGGGCTCCTACAATGAGCAGTTCTTC CASSLWGSYNEQFF
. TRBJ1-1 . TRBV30 TGTGCCTGGAAAAGCAAGGGTAGTCTCGAAGCTTTCTTT CAWKSKGSLEAFF
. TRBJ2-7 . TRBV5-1 TGCGCCAGCAGCAGGTACAGGGAAATGGGCGAGCAGTACTTC CASSRYREMGEQYF
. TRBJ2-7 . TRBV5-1 TGCGCCAGCAGCTTCGGACCCCCCCAGGTTAAAGACTTC CASSFGPPQVKDF
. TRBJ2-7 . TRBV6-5 TGTGCCAGCAGTTATGGAACCTCCGTAGGTGAGCAGTACTTC CASSYGTSVGEQYF
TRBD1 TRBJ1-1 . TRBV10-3 TGTGCCATCAGTGAGCCGGGACAGGGGAGGTACACTGAAGCTTTCTTT CAISEPGQGRYTEAFF
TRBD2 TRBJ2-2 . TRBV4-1 TGCGCCAGCAGACAAGTGTCGGGACTAGCGGGAAGGACCGGGGAGCTGTTTTTT CASRQVSGLAGRTGELFF
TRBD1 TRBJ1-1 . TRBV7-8 TGTGCCAGCAGCCACCGGGACAGGGAGGAAACTGAAGCTTTCTTT CASSHRDREETEAFF
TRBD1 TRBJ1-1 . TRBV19 TGTGCCAGTAGTATAGGTGGGACAGGGACGAACACTGAAGCTTTCTTT CASSIGGTGTNTEAFF
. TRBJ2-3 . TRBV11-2 TGTGCCAGCAGCTTAGGGATAGATACGCAGTATTTT CASSLGIDTQYF
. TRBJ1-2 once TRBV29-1 TGCAGCGTTGACGATTCAGGGGCGCCTTATGGCTACACCTTC CSVDDSGAPYGYTF
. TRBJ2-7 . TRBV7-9 TGTGCCAGCACCCGAGGGGGGGAAAGCGGGAACGAGCAGTACTTC CASTRGGESGNEQYF
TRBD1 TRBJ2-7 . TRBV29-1 TGCAGCGCCTACGGGACAGGGAACTACGAGCAGTACTTC CSAYGTGNYEQYF
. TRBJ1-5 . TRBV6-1 TGTGCCAGCAGTGAATATCAGCCCCAGCATTTT CASSEYQPQHF
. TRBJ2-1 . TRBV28 TGTGCCAGCAGTTTAGAGGAAGGAGGGAATGAGCAGTTCTTC CASSLEEGGNEQFF
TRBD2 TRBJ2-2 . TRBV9 TGTGCCAGCAGCCCCGCTAGCGGGGGTGGGACCGGGGAGCTGTTTTTT CASSPASGGGTGELFF
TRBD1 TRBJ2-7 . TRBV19 TGTGCCAGTAGCCTAAGCGACAGGGGGCGAGATGAGCAGTACTTC CASSLSDRGRDEQYF
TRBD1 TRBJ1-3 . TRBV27 TGTGCCAGCAGTTCGGACAGGGGATATGGAAACACCATATATTTT CASSSDRGYGNTIYF
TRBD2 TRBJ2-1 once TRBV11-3 TGTGCCAGCAGCGGGAGGGCCGACAATGAGCAGTTCTTC CASSGRADNEQFF
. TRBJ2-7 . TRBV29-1 TGCAGCGTTGATGGCAGGTCTCCCTACGAGCAGTACTTC CSVDGRSPYEQYF
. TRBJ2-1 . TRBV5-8 TGTGCCAGCAGCTCCCTGCTTGAGCAGTTCTTC CASSSLLEQFF
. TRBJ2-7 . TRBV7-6 TGTGCCAGCAGCTCGTTCCATAGCGGTGACTACGAGCAGTACTTC CASSSFHSGDYEQYF
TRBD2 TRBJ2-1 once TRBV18 TGTGCCAGCTCACCAACTACCGGGACTCCCGAGCGGGGGGAGTACAATGAGCAGTTCTTC CASSPTTGTPERGEYNEQFF
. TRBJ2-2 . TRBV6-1 TGTGCCCTACAGAACACCGGGGAGCTGTTTTTT CALQNTGELFF
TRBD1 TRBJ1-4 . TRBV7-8 TGTGCCAGCAGCCAGGACAGGGCGCGAGAAAAACTGTTTTTT CASSQDRAREKLFF
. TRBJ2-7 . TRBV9 TGTGCCAGCAGCGTAGTGGGGGCTTCGTACGAGCAGTACTTC CASSVVGASYEQYF
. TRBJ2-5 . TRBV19 TGTGCCAGTAGTATAGCCGGTGCGGGAGAGACCCAGTACTTC CASSIAGAGETQYF
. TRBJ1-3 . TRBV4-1 TGCGCCAGCAGCCAAGACTTTGGAAACACCATATATTTT CASSQDFGNTIYF
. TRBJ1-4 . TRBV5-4 TGTGCCAGCAGCTCCGATACCGGGAGTGAAAAACTGTTTTTT CASSSDTGSEKLFF
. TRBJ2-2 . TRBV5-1 TGCGCCAGCAGCTCGGGCTCGAACACCGGGGAGCTGTTTTTT CASSSGSNTGELFF
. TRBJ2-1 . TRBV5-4 TGTGCCAGCAGCCTGGCCCACAATGAGCAGTTCTTC CASSLAHNEQFF
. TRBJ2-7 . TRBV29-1 TGCAGCGTTGAAGATCGGCTAGCCGACGAGCAGTACTTC CSVEDRLADEQYF
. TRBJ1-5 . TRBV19 TGTGCCAGTAGTATGCCATTTCTTTCCCAGCCCCAGCATTTT CASSMPFLSQPQHF
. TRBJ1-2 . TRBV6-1 TGTGCCAGCAGTCCCCGGGACCTGGGGTATGGCTACACCTTC CASSPRDLGYGYTF
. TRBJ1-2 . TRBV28 TGTGCCAGCAGTACTCCCTTTTCCGGGCCCATACAAGCACATGGCTACACCTTC CASSTPFSGPIQAHGYTF
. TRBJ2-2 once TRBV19 TGTGCCACTCTCCCCCAAGGGATTGGCACCGGGGAGCTGTTTTTT CATLPQGIGTGELFF